The 12 T cell receptor beta chains below all came from one sample that was sequenced in a study of blood T cell repertoires in COVID-19. Profiling relied on immunoSEQ multiplex PCR, and the TCRdb table lists in-frame clones only, not all of them. The sample comprises some 200,000 clones, 80% to 85% of which are singletons, and about 5.7% rests with the top ten. The source material was peripheral blood. All receptors derive from a woman aged 40 to 49 with acute or convalescent COVID-19.

In its sample, this clone was seen once. The rearrangement links TRBV28 to TRBJ1-3; D is perhaps TRBD1 (6 bases). The germline CDR1 and CDR2 sequences are MDHEN and SYDVKM. This CDR3 contains 16 residues. With 2 bases removed from V and 0 bases from J, the gap between germline ends came to 11 bases. This CDR3 is CASSLPDSSSGNTIYF. The CDR3, as DNA: TGTGCCAGCAGTTTACCGGACAGTAGCTCTGGAAACACCATATATTTT.

This chain uses TRBV19 with TRBJ1-1; D is possibly TRBD1 (5 bases). Trimming shortened V by 4 bases and J by 7 bases, and 10 bases separated the two germline ends. The CDR3 is 12 amino acids. Germline values: CDR1 LNHDA, CDR2 SQIVND (reference sequence). CDR3 nucleotide sequence: TGTGCCAGTAGTAGAATTACAGGTGAAGCTTTCTTT. This translates into CASSRITGEAFF.

The V call is TRBV6-5, the J call TRBJ1-5, with no clear D. The CDR3 contains 11 residues. V was clipped by 5 bases and J by 7 bases, with 6 bases between them. CDR1 is MNHEY, CDR2 SVGAGI, per germline. The CDR3 bases are TGTGCCAGCAGTAGGAGGCAGCCCCAGCATTTT. As protein: CASSRRQPQHF.

This clone was detected a few times. V usage is TRBV3-1 (or the pseudogene TRBV3-2) and J usage is TRBJ1-5; unclear D gene. Trimming took off 0 bases at V and 9 bases at J, with 9 bases between the two ends. The CDR3 is made up of 13 amino acids. Germline-derived CDR1 and CDR2 are LGHDT and YNNKEL (reference sequence). CDR3 sequence (DNA): TGTGCCAGCAGCCAAGACGGACTCTTGCCCCAGCATTTT. It codes for CASSQDGLLPQHF.

The V call is TRBV24-1, the J call TRBJ2-7, with a weak D call TRBD2 (5 bases). Germline V gives CDR1 KGHDR, CDR2 SFDVKD. With 0 bases removed from V and 7 bases from J, the gap between germline ends came to 9 bases. The CDR3 is 13 residues long. As DNA, the CDR3 is TGTGCCACCAGTGATTTGCTTGGCGGGGAGCAGTACTTC. Amino acid sequence: CATSDLLGGEQYF.

The CDR3 sequence is CASSSGQLNTEAFF. For the CDR3, the DNA is TGTGCCAGCAGCTCGGGACAGCTAAACACTGAAGCTTTCTTT. The J gene is TRBJ1-1, the V gene TRBV7-2; 7 bases line up with TRBD1. CDR1 is SGHTA and CDR2 is FQGNSA in the germline V gene. The V segment lost 4 bases and the J segment 2 bases; nucleotides outside the gene matches: 4. The CDR3 loop spans 14 amino acids.

V is TRBV7-2 and J is TRBJ1-5; D is uncertain. With 5 bases removed from V and 7 bases from J, the gap between germline ends came to 18 bases. From germline, CDR1 is SGHTA and CDR2 FQGNSA. The length of the CDR3 is 15 residues. DNA of the CDR3: TGTGCCAGCAGCCCAAGAGAAGTCAGAGGGCAGCCCCAGCATTTT. This translates into CASSPREVRGQPQHF.

This clone was detected many times. The chain joins TRBV3-1 (or the pseudogene TRBV3-2) to TRBJ2-2; D gene uncertain. Looked up from germline, CDR1 is LGHDT and CDR2 is YNNKEL (reference sequence). V lost 4 bases, J lost 0 bases, and 9 bases lay in between. The CDR3 is made up of 15 amino acids. CDR3 in amino acids: CASSLVQSNTGELFF. The CDR3 DNA reads as TGTGCCAGCAGCCTCGTTCAGTCGAACACCGGGGAGCTGTTTTTT.

This chain joins TRBV29-1 and TRBJ2-1; 8 bases are shared with TRBD1. The V and J ends lost 3 bases and 8 bases, in that order; junction bases with no gene match: 3. This CDR3 is 12 amino acids long. Looked up from germline, CDR1 is SQVTM and CDR2 is ANQGSEA. For the CDR3, the DNA is TGCAGCGTTGACGACAGGGGCGATGAGCAGTTCTTC. It encodes CSVDDRGDEQFF.

This clone was seen a handful of times. This chain connects TRBV9 to TRBJ1-3, with D tentatively TRBD1 (6 bases). Germline V gene sequence: CDR1 SGDLS, CDR2 YYNGEE. Trimming stripped 2 bases from V and 4 bases from J, with 7 bases between. The CDR3 sequence is 13 residues long. The CDR3 spells CASSVDRGNTIYF. DNA of the CDR3: TGTGCCAGCAGCGTCGACAGGGGAAACACCATATATTTT.

V is TRBV27 and J is TRBJ2-3; D is perhaps TRBD1 (5 bases). Deletions cut 2 bases from V and 4 bases from J, with 7 bases between. Germline V gene data show CDR1 as MNHEY and CDR2 as SMNVEV (reference sequence). CDR3 size: 13 residues. The CDR3 coding sequence is TGTGCCAGCAGTTTACTAGGGGCAGATACGCAGTATTTT. Residues: CASSLLGADTQYF.

The chain uses TRBV7-9 and TRBJ2-3; D uncertain. Trimming shortened V by 6 bases and J by 1 base, and 8 bases separated the two germline ends. Germline CDR1 is SEHNR and CDR2 is FQNEAQ (reference sequence). The CDR3 totals 13 residues. The CDR3 is CASRATGTDTQYF. CDR3 nucleotide sequence: TGTGCCAGCAGAGCAACGGGCACAGATACGCAGTATTTT. Drawing the rest from reference TRBV7-9 and TRBJ2-3, the complete variable domain is DTGVSQNPRHKITKRGQNVTFRCDPISEHNRLYWYRQTLGQGPEFLTYFQNEAQLEKSRLLSDRFSAERPKGSFSTLEIQRTEQGDSAMYLCASRATGTDTQYFGPGTRLTVL.